A single sample is the source of the 10 T cell receptor beta chains below, sequenced in a study of beta chain features in type 1 diabetes. Whole-study findings and limits: Across all four CD4+ subsets, people with type 1 diabetes showed modestly shorter TCRB CDR3s.

These receptors' targets are unknown. Expressed TCRB transcripts were sequenced because the isolated RNA had all been reverse transcribed beforehand. Sequenced by immunoSEQ multiplex PCR; TCRdb stores in-frame clones only, minus some. The table shows 500,000 to 650,000 clones, with 9.5% to 15% occurring only once. Sequences were obtained from naive CD4+ T cells from blood. These receptor sequences come from a man aged 25-45 years with type 1 diabetes.

The V gene is TRBV6-6, the J gene TRBJ1-6, with D unresolved. The V gene lost 5 bases and the J gene lost 9 bases, with 11 bases spanning the gap. The germline V gene has CDR1 MNHNY and CDR2 SVGAGI (reference sequence). There are 13 residues in the CDR3. The CDR3 sequence: CASSPEGGSPLHF. The CDR3 DNA reads as TGTGCCAGCAGTCCGGAGGGTGGTTCACCCCTCCACTTT.

This clone has more than one count but fewer than ten. The gene calls are TRBV7-2 and TRBJ2-1; 12 bases are a match to TRBD1. The CDR3 has 16 amino acids. Germline V gene lookup returns CDR1 SGHTA and CDR2 FQGNSA. V gave up 0 bases and J gave up 8 bases; unmatched junction bases: 5. The DNA of the CDR3 is TGTGCCAGCAGCTTAGCGGGGACAGGGGGCCGAGATGAGCAGTTCTTC. Protein: CASSLAGTGGRDEQFF.

The table lists this clone with a few counts. The gene calls are TRBV29-1 and TRBJ1-2; TRBD1 might be the D (5 bases). This CDR3 is 11 amino acids long. Trimming shortened V by 8 bases and J by 8 bases, and 15 bases separated the two germline ends. Germline CDR1 reads SQVTM; CDR2 reads ANQGSEA. In DNA, the CDR3 is TGCAGCTCTTCGTCGGGGGACGGCTACACCTTC. It yields the protein CSSSSGDGYTF.

This clone showed up just a few times. The chain links TRBV28 to TRBJ1-2; TRBD1 matches 10 bases. V lost 6 bases and J lost 4; bases outside the gene matches: 5. CDR3 length equals 14 residues. Germline V CDR1 and CDR2: MDHEN, SYDVKM. CDR3 loop: CASRGTGEAYGYTF. DNA of the CDR3: TGTGCCAGCAGGGGGACAGGGGAGGCCTATGGCTACACCTTC.

This clone was detected a few times. V is TRBV7-9 and J is TRBJ1-6; 9 positions match TRBD1. The CDR3 covers 14 residues. The junction had 5 bases not matched to a gene; V was cut back by 5 bases and J by 9 bases. Germline V lookup: CDR1 SEHNR, CDR2 FQNEAQ (reference sequence). The CDR3 reads CASSLGQGVSPLHF. The DNA for the CDR3 is TGTGCCAGCAGCCTGGGACAGGGAGTTTCACCCCTCCACTTT.

This chain connects TRBV7-9 to TRBJ1-1; TRBD1 might be the D (5 bases). This CDR3 is 15 amino acids long. The V gene lost 1 base and the J gene lost 4 bases, with 13 bases spanning the gap. Germline-derived CDR1 and CDR2 are SEHNR and FQNEAQ (reference sequence). The CDR3 region has the DNA TGTGCCAGCAGCTTAGTCGGGACCCTCGGCACTGAAGCTTTCTTT. This encodes CASSLVGTLGTEAFF.

This clone appeared a few times. Other DNA sequences within the sample encode an identical CDR3. The rearrangement uses TRBV7-2 and TRBJ2-5; tentatively, D is TRBD1 or TRBD2 (5 bases each). The CDR3 loop spans 13 amino acids. The germline gives CDR1 SGHTA, CDR2 FQGNSA. V was shortened by 3 bases and J by 4 bases, with 9 bases between the two germline ends. The CDR3 DNA is TGTGCCAGCAGCTTTGGGGGTGGAGAGACCCAGTACTTC. As protein: CASSFGGGETQYF.

The V call is TRBV21-1, the J call TRBJ2-7. TRBV21-1 is shown as a pseudogene. The CDR3 runs to 12 residues. The CDR3 here is CASSKDPYEQYF. The DNA of the CDR3 is TGTGCCAGCAGCAAAGACCCCTACGAGCAGTACTTC.

This chain links TRBV14 with TRBJ1-1; TRBD1 might be the D (6 bases). CDR3 length: 15 amino acids. Germline-derived CDR1 and CDR2 are SGHDN and FVKESK. The V end was cut by 1 base, the J end by 5 bases, with 14 bases between. This CDR3 reads CASSQVGQGRTEAFF. The CDR3 nucleotides read TGTGCCAGCAGCCAAGTGGGGCAGGGGCGGACTGAAGCTTTCTTT.

The chain employs TRBV5-4 and TRBJ1-2; maybe TRBD1 (5 bases). Germline CDR1 SGHNT, CDR2 YYREEE (reference sequence). The CDR3 runs to 17 residues. V dropped 4 bases and J dropped 7 bases, with 26 bases sitting between them. CDR3 region: CASSLGTTPAPVGGYTF. CDR3 bases: TGTGCCAGCAGCCTAGGGACGACTCCCGCCCCCGTGGGTGGCTACACCTTC. Complete variable domain (other parts from reference TRBV5-4 and TRBJ1-2): ETGVTQSPTHLIKTRGQQVTLRCSSQSGHNTVSWYQQALGQGPQFIFQYYREEENGRGNFPPRFSGLQFPNYSSELNVNALELDDSALYLCASSLGTTPAPVGGYTFGSGTRLTVV.